These T cell receptor beta chains were read from a single sample in a study of tumor-infiltrating lymphocytes in primary liver carcinoma. TCRdb re-called the multiplex PCR reads through MiXCR, storing one row per CDR3 protein. This table has about 84,000 distinct CDR3 sequences, 72% appearing once. The specimen was liver tumor tissue from sampling region 1. These receptors came from a man in his forties with primary liver carcinoma and hepatitis B virus infection. The conserved cysteine and the conserved F or W are not part of the CDR3 here.

J gene: TRBJ1-1; V gene: TRBV10-2; CDR3 protein: VSTLRDGTEAF
J gene: TRBJ2-1; V gene: TRBV11-2; CDR3 protein: ASSSAGLGNEEF
J gene: TRBJ2-7; V gene: TRBV29-1; CDR3 protein: SLLTGAGYEQY
J gene: TRBJ2-1; V gene: TRBV30; CDR3 protein: AWDETNGVYNEQF
J gene: TRBJ2-7; V gene: TRBV14; CDR3 protein: ASSQNSGLPEQY
J gene: TRBJ2-1; V gene: TRBV19; CDR3 protein: ASSDGTLNNEQF
J gene: TRBJ2-3; V gene: TRBV5-6; CDR3 protein: ASSSKRWDFNTDTQC
J gene: TRBJ1-3; V gene: TRBV7-8; CDR3 protein: ASSLAYDPGDGNTIY
J gene: TRBJ2-2; V gene: TRBV6-5; CDR3 protein: AGRERGGELS
J gene: TRBJ2-1; V gene: TRBV25-1; CDR3 protein: VSSVGPQGEHEQF
J gene: TRBJ2-5; V gene: TRBV6-5; CDR3 protein: ASRKGRRETQY
J gene: TRBJ2-1; V gene: TRBV11-1; CDR3 protein: AINSPRNEQF
J gene: TRBJ1-2; V gene: TRBV28; CDR3 protein: ASQKGDINGYT
J gene: TRBJ2-7; V gene: TRBV10-3; CDR3 protein: AISEGSRILYEQY
J gene: TRBJ2-2; V gene: TRBV5-1; CDR3 protein: ASSPIGLAGGPDTGELF
J gene: TRBJ2-2; V gene: TRBV6-5; CDR3 protein: ARRSRGHWVTGELF
J gene: TRBJ1-1; V gene: TRBV12-3/TRBV12-4; CDR3 protein: ASSQGGTEAS
J gene: TRBJ2-7; V gene: TRBV12-3/TRBV12-4; CDR3 protein: TSSSGTVSNEQY
J gene: TRBJ2-2; V gene: TRBV10-2; CDR3 protein: ASRIAGGPAGELF
J gene: TRBJ1-2; V gene: TRBV5-5; CDR3 protein: ASSLSQGEGDYT
J gene: TRBJ1-4; V gene: TRBV2; CDR3 protein: ASRGYSATNEKLF
J gene: TRBJ2-7; V gene: TRBV12-3/TRBV12-4; CDR3 protein: SSSSGPDGRLNEQY
J gene: TRBJ2-1; V gene: TRBV29-1; CDR3 protein: SVRRGDEQF
J gene: TRBJ2-7; V gene: TRBV5-1; CDR3 protein: ASSLEKAVGHEQY
J gene: TRBJ2-3; V gene: TRBV7-8; CDR3 protein: TSSLVGGGTYTQY
J gene: TRBJ2-5; V gene: TRBV12-3/TRBV12-4; CDR3 protein: ASSSRDGQETQY
J gene: TRBJ2-5; V gene: TRBV19; CDR3 protein: ASQPRDLETQY
J gene: TRBJ2-1; V gene: TRBV11-2; CDR3 protein: VSVLGDPRGHEQF
J gene: TRBJ1-1; V gene: TRBV6-6; CDR3 protein: ASSYSRHKNTEAS
J gene: TRBJ1-1; V gene: TRBV6-5; CDR3 protein: ASSYGGMNTEAF
J gene: TRBJ1-2; V gene: TRBV29-1; CDR3 protein: SVAAGAYLNYGYT
J gene: TRBJ1-3; V gene: TRBV6-1; CDR3 protein: AGMEDTIY
J gene: TRBJ1-1; V gene: TRBV29-1; CDR3 protein: SGGIGSEAF
J gene: TRBJ2-1; V gene: TRBV7-9; CDR3 protein: TSSLASGTSGSSSYNEQF
J gene: TRBJ1-2; V gene: TRBV6-5; CDR3 protein: ASSYSRGDGYT
J gene: TRBJ2-3; V gene: TRBV6-5; CDR3 protein: ASTPEGGGGGVSTDTQY
J gene: TRBJ2-5; V gene: TRBV12-3/TRBV12-4; CDR3 protein: ARSSAGRGQETQH
J gene: TRBJ2-7; V gene: TRBV6-5; CDR3 protein: ASSYRLSYMQY
J gene: TRBJ2-1; V gene: TRBV5-1; CDR3 protein: ASSSTLAGPYNEQF
J gene: TRBJ1-2; V gene: TRBV29-1; CDR3 protein: SVTAGTDLNYGYT
J gene: TRBJ2-1; V gene: TRBV12-3/TRBV12-4; CDR3 protein: ANSSVNRERPYNEQF
J gene: TRBJ2-3; V gene: TRBV11-2; CDR3 protein: GGWAREPADTQY
J gene: TRBJ2-1; V gene: TRBV5-1; CDR3 protein: ASSLEAGNYNEQF
J gene: TRBJ2-1; V gene: TRBV13; CDR3 protein: TSSLVNEQF
J gene: TRBJ1-5; V gene: TRBV11-2; CDR3 protein: ASGYKGSNQPQH